This T cell receptor beta chain was sequenced for a study of OX40 agonist ivuxolimab in advanced cancers. TCRdb keeps only in-frame clones here, not all; method: immunoSEQ multiplex PCR. The sample gives 50,000 to 80,000 clones, approximately 81% of which show up once; less than 3.5% is in the top ten. The CDR3 loop spans 16 amino acids. Germline V lookup: CDR1 SEHNR, CDR2 FQNEAQ (reference sequence). V shed 3 bases and J shed 3 bases, with 15 bases lying between them. Patients were ineligible given autoimmune disease history or systemic immunosuppression. This chain joins TRBV7-9 and TRBJ1-3; tentatively, D is TRBD1 (5 bases). The source is an adult with an advanced solid tumor such as melanoma, head and neck, liver or kidney cancer. The sample consisted of CD4+ or CD8+ T cells sorted from blood, taken in a trial of the OX40 agonist ivuxolimab. The DNA for the CDR3 is TGTGCCAGCAGCTTGGGACGCACTAGGGGTGGAAACACCATATATTTT. Encoded protein: CASSLGRTRGGNTIYF.